The T cell receptor (beta chain) described here comes from a study of cytomegalovirus exposure and HLA in healthy donors. Germline V gene sequence: CDR1 SGHRS, CDR2 YFSETQ. The V end lost 9 bases, the J end lost 3 bases, and 18 bases lay between the germline ends. The CDR3 consists of 15 residues. This clone appeared once. Its cognate antigen is unknown. Study-wide findings and caveats: Listed as cytomegalovirus-associated were 150 or so TCR beta chains.

The repertoire was sequenced with immunoSEQ multiplex PCR; TCRdb's copy has only in-frame clones and lacks some. The data contain about 130,000 clones, approximately 90% of them singletons. The TCR sequence derives from a woman aged 25 to 45 in good health and CMV-seropositive. The V gene is TRBV5-1, the J gene TRBJ1-4; a weak D match, TRBD1 (5 bases). Sequencing was performed on PBMCs. The CDR3: CATALGRGSNEKLFF. Written as DNA, the CDR3 is TGCGCCACCGCGCTTGGTAGGGGATCTAATGAAAAACTGTTTTTT.